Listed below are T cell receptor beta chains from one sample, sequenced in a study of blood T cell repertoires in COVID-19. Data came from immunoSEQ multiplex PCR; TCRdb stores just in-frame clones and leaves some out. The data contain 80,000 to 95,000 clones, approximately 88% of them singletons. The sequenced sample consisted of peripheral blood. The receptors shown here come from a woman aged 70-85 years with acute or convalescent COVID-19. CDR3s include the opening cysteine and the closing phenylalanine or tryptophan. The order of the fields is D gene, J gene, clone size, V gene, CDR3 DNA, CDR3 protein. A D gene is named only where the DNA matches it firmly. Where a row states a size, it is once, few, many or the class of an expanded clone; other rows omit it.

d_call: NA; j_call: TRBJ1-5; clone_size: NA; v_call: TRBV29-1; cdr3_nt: TGCAGCGTCGCGACAGCCTCCAATCAGCCCCAGCATTTT; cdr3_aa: CSVATASNQPQHF
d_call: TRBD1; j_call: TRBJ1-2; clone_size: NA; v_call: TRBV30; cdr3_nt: TGTGCCTGGAGTGAATTCCGGGACAGGGGTTATGGCTACACCTTC; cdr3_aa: CAWSEFRDRGYGYTF
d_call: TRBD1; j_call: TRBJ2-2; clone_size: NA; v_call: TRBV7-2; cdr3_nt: TGTGCCAGCAGCCCTAACTCCGACGAGACAGGGGTCACCGGGGAGCTGTTTTTT; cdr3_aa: CASSPNSDETGVTGELFF
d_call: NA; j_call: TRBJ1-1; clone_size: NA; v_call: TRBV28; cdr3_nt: TGTGCCAGCAGTCTTTACACTGAAGCTTTCTTT; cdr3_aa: CASSLYTEAFF
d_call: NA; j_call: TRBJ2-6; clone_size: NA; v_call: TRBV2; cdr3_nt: TGTGCCAGCTCCTTACTAACCGGGGCCAACGTCCTGACTTTC; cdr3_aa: CASSLLTGANVLTF
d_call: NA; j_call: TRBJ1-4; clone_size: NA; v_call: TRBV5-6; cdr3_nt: TGTGCCAGCAGCTTGGTGGGGGGGCCGGAAAAACTGTTTTTT; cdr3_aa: CASSLVGGPEKLFF
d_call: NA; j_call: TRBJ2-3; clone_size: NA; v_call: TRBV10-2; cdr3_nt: TGCGCCAGCAGAGGGGGTTGGCAGGGAACAGATACGCAGTATTTT; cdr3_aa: CASRGGWQGTDTQYF
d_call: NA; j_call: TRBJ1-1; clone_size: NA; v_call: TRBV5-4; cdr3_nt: TGTGCCAGCAGCCAAAGACGGGACACTGAAGCTTTCTTT; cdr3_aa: CASSQRRDTEAFF
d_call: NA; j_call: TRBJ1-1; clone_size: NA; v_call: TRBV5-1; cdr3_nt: TGCGCCAGCAGCTTGGACAGGTCGAACACTGAAGCTTTCTTT; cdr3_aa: CASSLDRSNTEAFF
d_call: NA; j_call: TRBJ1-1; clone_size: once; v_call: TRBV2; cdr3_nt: TGTGCCAGCATAGTTGAAGCTTTCTTT; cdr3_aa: CASIVEAFF
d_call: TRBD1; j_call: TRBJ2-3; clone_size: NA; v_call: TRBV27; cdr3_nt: TGTGCCAGCAGTCCCTGGGACAGGTCGGCAGATACGCAGTATTTT; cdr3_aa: CASSPWDRSADTQYF
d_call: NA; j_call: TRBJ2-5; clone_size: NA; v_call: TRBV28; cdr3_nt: TGTGCCAGCAGGAAGCGGCCGGGACACCTAGGGGAGACCCAGTACTTC; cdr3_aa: CASRKRPGHLGETQYF
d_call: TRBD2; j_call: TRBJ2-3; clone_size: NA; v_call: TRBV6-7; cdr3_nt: TGTGCCAGCAGTTACTCGCCGCTTAATAGCGGGGTGGGGGGAGATACGCAGTATTTT; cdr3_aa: CASSYSPLNSGVGGDTQYF
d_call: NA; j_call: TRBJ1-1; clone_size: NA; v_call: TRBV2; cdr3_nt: TGTGCCAGCAGTGAGAGGATGAACACTGAAGCTTTCTTT; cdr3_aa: CASSERMNTEAFF
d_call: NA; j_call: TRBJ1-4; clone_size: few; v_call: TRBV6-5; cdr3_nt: TGTGCCAGCAGTTACGGCGGGGTACGGGAAAAACTGTTTTTT; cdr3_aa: CASSYGGVREKLFF
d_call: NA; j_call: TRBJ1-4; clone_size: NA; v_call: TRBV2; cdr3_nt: TGTGCCAGAGGACAGCCAAATGAAAAACTGTTTTTT; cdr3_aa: CARGQPNEKLFF
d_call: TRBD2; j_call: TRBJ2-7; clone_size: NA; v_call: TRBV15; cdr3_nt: TGTGCCACCAGCAGAGATCTGAGCCTGACTAGCGGGAGAGGCTCCTACGAGCAGTACTTC; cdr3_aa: CATSRDLSLTSGRGSYEQYF
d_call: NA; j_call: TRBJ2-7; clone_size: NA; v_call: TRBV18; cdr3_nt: TGTGCCAGCTCACCGGAGCAAGGGGCCTACGAGCAGTACTTC; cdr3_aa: CASSPEQGAYEQYF
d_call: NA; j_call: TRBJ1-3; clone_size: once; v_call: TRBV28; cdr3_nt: TGTGCCAGCAGTTTAAACGGTGCCTCTGGAAACACCATATATTTT; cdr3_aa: CASSLNGASGNTIYF
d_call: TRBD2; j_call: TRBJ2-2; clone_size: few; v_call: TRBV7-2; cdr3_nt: TGTGCCAGCAGCTCGACTAGCCTGAACACCGGGGAGCTGTTTTTT; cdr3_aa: CASSSTSLNTGELFF
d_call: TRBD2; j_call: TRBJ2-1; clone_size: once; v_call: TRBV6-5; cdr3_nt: TGTGCCAGCAGTTCTCCGGGGACTAGCTACTACAATGAGCAGTTCTTC; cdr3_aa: CASSSPGTSYYNEQFF
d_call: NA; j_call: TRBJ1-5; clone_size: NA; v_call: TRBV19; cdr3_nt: TGTGCCAGTAGTAAAGGACAGTCGAGCAATCAGCCCCAGCATTTT; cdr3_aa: CASSKGQSSNQPQHF
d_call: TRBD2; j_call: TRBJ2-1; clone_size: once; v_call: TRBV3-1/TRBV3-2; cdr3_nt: TGTGCCAGCAGCCACCGAGGGACTAGCGGGAACAATGAGCAGTTCTTC; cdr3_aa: CASSHRGTSGNNEQFF
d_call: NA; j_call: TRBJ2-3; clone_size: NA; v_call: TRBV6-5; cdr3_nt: TGTGCCAGCAGCCTCGGGGGGCTCGCAGATACGCAGTATTTT; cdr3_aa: CASSLGGLADTQYF
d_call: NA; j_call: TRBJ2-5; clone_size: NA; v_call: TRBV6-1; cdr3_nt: TGTGCCAGCAGTGATCGGACAGAAGAGACCCAGTACTTC; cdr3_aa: CASSDRTEETQYF
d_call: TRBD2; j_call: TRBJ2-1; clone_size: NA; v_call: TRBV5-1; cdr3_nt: TGCGCCAGCAGCGCGACTAGCGGGAGGGGAAATGAGCAGTTCTTC; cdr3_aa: CASSATSGRGNEQFF
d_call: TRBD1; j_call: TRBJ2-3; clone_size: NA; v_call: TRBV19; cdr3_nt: TGTGCCAGTAGTAAAGGACAGGGGGCTGTAGATACGCAGTATTTT; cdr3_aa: CASSKGQGAVDTQYF
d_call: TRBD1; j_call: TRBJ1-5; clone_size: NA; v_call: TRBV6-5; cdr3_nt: TGTGCCAGCAGTCCGGACAGGGTAGAGAGTCAGCCCCAGCATTTT; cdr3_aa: CASSPDRVESQPQHF
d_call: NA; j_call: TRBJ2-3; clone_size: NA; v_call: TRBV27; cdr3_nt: TGTGCCAGCAGTTTCACTCTAGCTGGAGATACGCAGTATTTT; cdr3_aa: CASSFTLAGDTQYF
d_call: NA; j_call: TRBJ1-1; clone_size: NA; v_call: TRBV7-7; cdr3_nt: TGTGCCAGCAGCCCCTTACACCTCATGAACACTGAAGCTTTCTTT; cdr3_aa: CASSPLHLMNTEAFF
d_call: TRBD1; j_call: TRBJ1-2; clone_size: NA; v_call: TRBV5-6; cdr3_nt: TGTGCCAGCACTATGAGGAACAGGGGGGTACTTATTAGGAGTGGCTACACCTTC; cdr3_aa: CASTMRNRGVLIRSGYTF
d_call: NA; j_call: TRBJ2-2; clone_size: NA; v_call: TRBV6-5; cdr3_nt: TGTGCGGATTCCCAGGAGGGTACCGGGGAGCTGTTTTTT; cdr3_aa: CADSQEGTGELFF
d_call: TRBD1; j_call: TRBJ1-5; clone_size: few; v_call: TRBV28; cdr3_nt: TGTGCCAGCAGTTTAACCCCGACAGGGTACGGCGCTCAGCCCCAGCATTTT; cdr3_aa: CASSLTPTGYGAQPQHF
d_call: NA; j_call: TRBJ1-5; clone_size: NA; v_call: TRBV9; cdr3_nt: TGTGCCAGCAGCGTAGTCTCATCCGGGGGGACGGGCGGGTTCAATCAGCCCCAGCATTTT; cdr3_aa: CASSVVSSGGTGGFNQPQHF
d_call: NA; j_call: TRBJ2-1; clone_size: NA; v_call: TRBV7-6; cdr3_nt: TGTGCCAGCAGCTTAGCGCAGGGACAAATCAATGAGCAGTTCTTC; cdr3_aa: CASSLAQGQINEQFF
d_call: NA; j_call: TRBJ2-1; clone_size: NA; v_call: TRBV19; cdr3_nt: TGTGCCAGTAGTATCAAAGGGCGGGGTGGAGAGCAGTTCTTC; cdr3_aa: CASSIKGRGGEQFF
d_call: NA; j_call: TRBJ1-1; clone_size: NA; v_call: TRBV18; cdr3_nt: TGTGCCAGCTCAATCCGGACAGCCTACCTAGGGACTGAAGCTTTCTTT; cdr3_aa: CASSIRTAYLGTEAFF
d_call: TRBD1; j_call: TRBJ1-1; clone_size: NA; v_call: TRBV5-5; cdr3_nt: TGTGCCAGCAGCTCCGGGACAGGTTATGTGAACACTGAAGCTTTCTTT; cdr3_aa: CASSSGTGYVNTEAFF
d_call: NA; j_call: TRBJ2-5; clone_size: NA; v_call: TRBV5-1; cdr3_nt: TGCGCCAGCAGCTTACAGGGTTCAGAGACCCAGTACTTC; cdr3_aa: CASSLQGSETQYF
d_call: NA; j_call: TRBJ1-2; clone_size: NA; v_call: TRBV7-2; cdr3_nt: TGTGCCAGCAGCTTAGAACCTATCTATGGCTACACCTTC; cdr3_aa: CASSLEPIYGYTF
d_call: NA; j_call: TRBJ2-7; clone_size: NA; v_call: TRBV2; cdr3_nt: TGTGCCAGCAGTGGACTACCCGTCGCCGAGCAGTACTTC; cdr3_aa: CASSGLPVAEQYF
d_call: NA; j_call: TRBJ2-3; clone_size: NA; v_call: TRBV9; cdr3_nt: TGTGCCAGCAGCGTAGCGGCAGGGGGCACAGATACGCAGTATTTT; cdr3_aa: CASSVAAGGTDTQYF
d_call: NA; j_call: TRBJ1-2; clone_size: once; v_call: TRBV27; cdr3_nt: TGTGCCAGCAGTTTATCGGGCAATTTTGGCTACACCTTC; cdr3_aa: CASSLSGNFGYTF
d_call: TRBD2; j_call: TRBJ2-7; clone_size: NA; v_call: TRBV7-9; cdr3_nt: TGTGCCAGCAGCCCTTCCGGACTAGCGGCCTACGAGCAGTACTTC; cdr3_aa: CASSPSGLAAYEQYF
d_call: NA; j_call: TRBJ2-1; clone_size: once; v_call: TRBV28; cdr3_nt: TGTGCCAGCAGCTCACGACTCCCGCAGTTCTTC; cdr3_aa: CASSSRLPQFF
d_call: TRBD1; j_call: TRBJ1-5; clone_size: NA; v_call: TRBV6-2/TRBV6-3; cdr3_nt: TGTGCCAGCAGTCAGAGAACAGGGGGTCCATGGCAGCCCCAGCATTTT; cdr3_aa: CASSQRTGGPWQPQHF